Below, 8 T cell receptor beta chains from the same sample are listed, as sequenced in a study of blood T cell repertoires in COVID-19. Here immunoSEQ multiplex PCR was the method, and the copy in TCRdb shows in-frame clones only, minus some. The repertoire holds roughly 200,000 clones, with 86% as singletons. Sequencing input: PBMCs or T cells enriched from blood (not recorded which). Source of these receptors: a woman in her 30s who had recovered from COVID-19.

The rearrangement uses TRBV19 and TRBJ2-1; 7 bases match TRBD2. The CDR3 runs 14 residues. With V trimmed by 6 bases and J by 9 bases, 11 bases remained unmatched. Germline assignment: CDR1 LNHDA and CDR2 SQIVND (reference sequence). The CDR3 here is CASSRPREDGEQFF. In DNA form, the CDR3 reads TGTGCCAGTAGCCGGCCCCGGGAGGATGGTGAGCAGTTCTTC.

J is TRBJ1-2 and V is TRBV12-3 or TRBV12-4; 8 bases line up with TRBD1. The CDR3 totals 13 residues. V was clipped by 7 bases and J by 5 bases; unmatched bases: 6. CDR3 amino acids: CASTPDRDYGYTF. In nucleotides, the CDR3 is TGTGCCAGCACCCCGGACAGGGATTATGGCTACACCTTC.

J is TRBJ2-6 and V is TRBV10-3; D gene ambiguous. The V and J ends lost 5 bases and 2 bases respectively, with 16 bases between them. Germline values: CDR1 ENHRY, CDR2 SYGVKD. The CDR3 has 17 amino acids. The DNA of the CDR3 is TGTGCCATCAGTTTAACGGTGACACCCGCTGGGGCCAACGTCCTGACTTTC. As protein: CAISLTVTPAGANVLTF.

Only one count was recorded for this clone. The CDR3 coding sequence is TGTGCCAGCAGCTTACTCCGCGGGGGAGAAGCTTTCTTT. This gives the protein CASSLLRGGEAFF. This chain links TRBV7-9 with TRBJ1-1, with D tentatively TRBD1 (5 bases). CDR1 and CDR2 from the germline V gene are SEHNR and FQNEAQ (reference sequence). Trimming stripped 2 bases from V and 8 bases from J, with 12 bases between. The CDR3 runs 13 residues.

The V gene is TRBV5-1, the J gene TRBJ1-4; possible D gene TRBD1, 5 bases. The germline V gene encodes CDR1 SGHRS and CDR2 YFSETQ. V gave up 0 bases and J gave up 3 bases, with 9 bases separating them. This CDR3 contains 15 residues. The CDR3 reads CASSLATTANEKLFF. In DNA, the CDR3 is TGCGCCAGCAGCTTGGCGACGACAGCTAATGAAAAACTGTTTTTT.

This clone was seen just once. The V call is TRBV27, the J call TRBJ2-1; 8 nucleotides match TRBD2. With 5 bases clipped from V and 4 bases from J, the junction kept 10 bases outside the gene matches. This CDR3 comprises 16 residues. CDR1 is MNHEY, CDR2 SMNVEV, per germline (reference sequence). The CDR3 coding sequence is TGTGCCAGCAGTGTAGCGGGGCCTACCCCTTACAATGAGCAGTTCTTC. As protein: CASSVAGPTPYNEQFF.

This chain uses TRBV6-6 with TRBJ1-1; D might be TRBD1 (5 bases). Germline loops: CDR1 MNHNY, CDR2 SVGAGI (reference sequence). The CDR3 extends over 13 amino acids. Trimming pared 8 bases from V and 3 bases from J, leaving 13 bases between. The CDR3 coding sequence is TGTGCCAGCGGACGAACGGGGGACACTGAAGCTTTCTTT. Translation gives CASGRTGDTEAFF.

The CDR3 sequence is CAPIADTQYF. For the CDR3, the DNA is TGTGCCCCAATAGCAGATACGCAGTATTTT. The rearrangement links TRBV10-3 to TRBJ2-3; D call uncertain. CDR1 is ENHRY and CDR2 is SYGVKD in the germline V gene. Trimming removed 11 bases from V and 4 bases from J, with 7 bases in between. The CDR3 runs to 10 residues.